Presented here are 16 T cell receptor beta chains from one specimen sequenced in a study of cytomegalovirus exposure and HLA in healthy donors. The study ran its PCR with 60 Vbeta and 13 Jbeta primers. TCRdb's table, derived via immunoSEQ multiplex PCR, lists solely in-frame clones and lacks some. The sample shows about 210,000 clones, more than 75% of them seen only once. Input material: PBMCs. The receptors derive from a young woman in good health and CMV-seropositive.

The chain links TRBV11-3 to TRBJ2-7; D call uncertain. Germline CDR1 and CDR2: SGHNT and YENEEA. This CDR3 spans 14 amino acids. V was cut by 5 bases and J by 4 bases, with 15 bases left in between. CDR3 sequence: CASSLDPRVYEQYF. The DNA of the CDR3 is TGTGCCAGCAGCCTCGACCCCCGGGTTTACGAGCAGTACTTC.

The rearrangement joins TRBV28 to TRBJ2-3; D possibly corresponds to TRBD1 (5 bases). Germline V gene lookup returns CDR1 MDHEN and CDR2 SYDVKM. The CDR3 extends over 14 amino acids. V dropped 7 bases and J dropped 0 bases, with 11 bases sitting between them. The CDR3 reads CASNPDTSTDTQYF. In DNA form, the CDR3 reads TGTGCCAGCAACCCGGACACTAGCACAGATACGCAGTATTTT.

V and J are TRBV5-1 and TRBJ2-5; no clear D gene. The CDR3 has 16 amino acids. The germline V and J ends were trimmed by 6 bases and 2 bases, with 20 bases remaining between them. Germline lookup yields CDR1 SGHRS and CDR2 YFSETQ. The CDR3 is CASTPVVSPGQETQYF. CDR3 sequence (DNA): TGCGCCAGCACCCCCGTTGTGTCCCCAGGTCAAGAGACCCAGTACTTC.

This chain uses TRBV4-1 with TRBJ1-6; the match to TRBD1 covers 10 bases. The CDR3 sequence is 16 residues long. The V and J ends lost 0 bases and 7 bases, in that order; junction bases with no gene match: 3. CDR1 and CDR2 (germline): MGHRA, YSYEKL. The chain's CDR3 is CASSQDGQGGNSPLHF. CDR3 DNA sequence: TGCGCCAGCAGCCAAGACGGACAGGGGGGCAATTCACCCCTCCACTTT.

The rearrangement joins TRBV7-8 to TRBJ2-1; D uncertain. V lost 5 bases to trimming and J lost 5 bases, with 16 bases between them. Germline assignment: CDR1 SGHVS and CDR2 FQNEAQ. There are 15 residues in the CDR3. CDR3 loop: CASSLEYRRNNEQFF. CDR3 bases: TGTGCCAGCAGCCTCGAGTACCGGAGAAACAATGAGCAGTTCTTC.

This clone was counted a few times. CDR3 loop: CASSQGDSREQYF. In DNA form, the CDR3 reads TGCGCCAGCAGCCAAGGTGATAGCCGCGAGCAGTACTTC. The chain uses TRBV4-3 and TRBJ2-7; D remains ambiguous. The V gene lost 1 base and the J gene lost 6 bases, with 10 bases spanning the gap. The CDR3 sequence is 13 residues long. Germline V CDR1 and CDR2: LGHNA, YSLEER.

This clone was seen just once. The chain is built from TRBV11-2 and TRBJ2-7, with TRBD1 identical over 12 bases. This CDR3 has 16 amino acids. The J segment lost 6 bases and the V segment lost 2 bases, leaving 8 bases of the junction unmatched. CDR1 is SGHAT and CDR2 is FQNNGV in the germline V gene. CDR3 DNA: TGTGCCAGCAGCTTAAACTTCGGGGACAGGGGGCGCGAGCAGTACTTC. Translated: CASSLNFGDRGREQYF.

This clone was counted a few times. The chain links TRBV4-2 to TRBJ2-1; 9 bases are shared with TRBD2. The CDR3 has 15 amino acids. With 6 bases clipped from V and 5 bases from J, the junction kept 8 bases outside the gene matches. Germline V gives CDR1 LGHNA, CDR2 YNFKEQ. CDR3 sequence reads: CASRVGGGGNNEQFF. The CDR3 bases are TGTGCCAGCAGGGTTGGCGGGGGGGGAAACAATGAGCAGTTCTTC.

The rearrangement uses TRBV4-3 and TRBJ2-3; the D gene is possibly TRBD1 (6 bases). Between the trimmed V and J ends, which lost 0 bases and 3 bases, there was a span of 10 bases. Germline values: CDR1 LGHNA, CDR2 YSLEER. The CDR3 runs 15 residues. CDR3 coding DNA: TGCGCCAGCAGCCAAGATCAGGGGTGGACAGATACGCAGTATTTT. Residues: CASSQDQGWTDTQYF.

This clone occurred once. The chain links TRBV9 to TRBJ2-3; 11 nucleotides line up with TRBD2. The CDR3 consists of 16 residues. With 1 base clipped from V and 6 bases from J, the junction kept 7 bases outside the gene matches. The germline CDR1 and CDR2 sequences are SGDLS and YYNGEE. For the CDR3, the DNA is TGTGCCAGCAGCGTATTTAGCGGGGGGGCCGTGGATACGCAGTATTTT. This codes for CASSVFSGGAVDTQYF.

This clone has just a few counts. The chain joins TRBV5-6 to TRBJ2-7; a possible D gene is TRBD1 (6 bases). Trimming cost V 4 bases and J 1 base, with 27 bases left between them. The CDR3 loop spans 19 amino acids. CDR1 is SGHDT, CDR2 YYEEEE, per germline. CDR3 nucleotides: TGTGCCAGCAGCCACTTTAGAACAGGGCTGGCTGTGGGGTCCTACGAGCAGTACTTC. Translating it yields CASSHFRTGLAVGSYEQYF. Filled out from reference TRBV5-6 and TRBJ2-7, the complete variable domain reads DAGVTQSPTHLIKTRGQQVTLRCSPKSGHDTVSWYQQALGQGPQFIFQYYEEEERQRGNFPDRFSGHQFPNYSSELNVNALLLGDSALYLCASSHFRTGLAVGSYEQYFGPGTRLTVT.

The chain is built from TRBV5-6 and TRBJ2-7; 9 bases fit TRBD2. CDR1 SGHDT and CDR2 YYEEEE come from the germline V gene. V lost 1 base to trimming and J lost 7 bases; unmatched junction nucleotides: 15. The CDR3 extends over 17 amino acids. Written as DNA, the CDR3 is TGTGCCAGCAGCTTGTACGCGGTGAGCGGGGGGTTAGAAGAGCAGTACTTC. Translating gives CASSLYAVSGGLEEQYF.

This clone was counted only a few times. V is TRBV10-2 and J is TRBJ2-1; 7 nucleotides agree with TRBD2. Germline-derived CDR1 and CDR2 are WSHSY and SAAADI. This CDR3 region has 15 residues. Germline trimming cut 6 bases from V and 7 bases from J; bases unmatched to any gene: 12. The CDR3 DNA is TGCGCCAGCAGAGAAGCGGGACGGCCTACGAATGAGCAGTTCTTC. It codes for CASREAGRPTNEQFF.

J is TRBJ2-1 and V is TRBV9; 7 bases are shared with TRBD2. The length of the CDR3 is 15 residues. J gave up 8 bases and V 0 bases, and 8 bases lay outside the gene matches. The germline gives CDR1 SGDLS, CDR2 YYNGEE. The CDR3 reads CASSVGTREIDEQFF. Here the CDR3 DNA reads TGTGCCAGCAGCGTAGGGACTAGAGAAATTGATGAGCAGTTCTTC. Together with reference TRBV9 and TRBJ2-1, the CDR3 gives the full variable domain: DSGVTQTPKHLITATGQRVTLRCSPRSGDLSVYWYQQSLDQGLQFLIQYYNGEERAKGNILERFSAQQFPDLHSELNLSSLELGDSALYFCASSVGTREIDEQFFGPGTRLTVL.

The genes are TRBV6-5 and TRBJ2-7; tentatively, D is TRBD1 (6 bases). Germline V gene sequence: CDR1 MNHEY, CDR2 SVGAGI. V was trimmed by 4 bases and J by 5 bases, leaving 21 bases between them. CDR3 length: 16 amino acids. CDR3 sequence reads: CASSSPRSGAGHEQYF. As DNA, the CDR3 is TGTGCCAGCAGTTCTCCTAGGTCAGGGGCCGGCCACGAGCAGTACTTC.

The chain is built from TRBV7-9 and TRBJ1-1; D is ambiguous. There are 11 residues in the CDR3. From germline, CDR1 is SEHNR and CDR2 FQNEAQ (reference sequence). V lost 8 bases and J 1 base, leaving 5 bases between the germline ends. The CDR3 coding sequence is TGTGCCAGCGTGCGGAACACTGAAGCTTTCTTT. This gives the protein CASVRNTEAFF.